This is a list of T cell receptor beta chains from one sample in a study of cytomegalovirus exposure and HLA in healthy donors. TCRdb's table, derived via immunoSEQ multiplex PCR, lists solely in-frame clones and lacks some. This repertoire shows 250,000 or so clones, about nine tenths found once; its top ten account for around 1.7%. Sequencing used PBMCs. These receptors all stem from a girl aged 2 to 9 in good health and CMV-seronegative. The CDR3 runs from the conserved cysteine through the conserved F or W. The D gene is left open where the match is weak. Clone size, where shown, is once, few, many, or a class for clones that have expanded.

D: .; V: TRBV25-1; size: .; J: TRBJ2-5; DNA: TGTGCCAGCAGTGATTTCCCCCGGGAGCAGTACTTC; CDR3: CASSDFPREQYF
D: TRBD1; V: TRBV6-1; size: .; J: TRBJ1-4; DNA: TGTGCCAGCAGTGTAAAGACAGGGGGCGGCGAAAAACTGTTTTTT; CDR3: CASSVKTGGGEKLFF
D: TRBD2; V: TRBV6-5; size: .; J: TRBJ2-3; DNA: TGTGCCAGCAGTCGACTAGCAGCTAGCACAGATACGCAGTATTTT; CDR3: CASSRLAASTDTQYF
D: .; V: TRBV27; size: .; J: TRBJ1-1; DNA: TGTGCCAGCGGAACTTTGGGAGGGAACACTGAAGCTTTCTTT; CDR3: CASGTLGGNTEAFF
D: TRBD1; V: TRBV27; size: .; J: TRBJ2-7; DNA: TGTGCCAGCAGTGACTCCGGGACAGCCTACGAGCAGTACTTC; CDR3: CASSDSGTAYEQYF
D: TRBD2; V: TRBV5-1; size: .; J: TRBJ2-3; DNA: TGCGCCAGCAGCTTGGGGACTAGCGGGTTCTCAGATACGCAGTATTTT; CDR3: CASSLGTSGFSDTQYF
D: .; V: TRBV5-1; size: .; J: TRBJ2-1; DNA: TGCGCCAGCAGCTTGAGGATAGGGGATGAGCAGTTCTTC; CDR3: CASSLRIGDEQFF
D: TRBD2; V: TRBV9; size: .; J: TRBJ2-7; DNA: TGTGCCAGCAGCTCCCGCCCTCAGACTAGCGGCTACGAGCAGTACTTC; CDR3: CASSSRPQTSGYEQYF
D: .; V: TRBV15; size: .; J: TRBJ2-1; DNA: TGTGCCACCAGCAGAAGCGGTCACAATGAGCAGTTCTTC; CDR3: CATSRSGHNEQFF
D: .; V: TRBV28; size: .; J: TRBJ2-5; DNA: TGTGCCAGCAGTTTAACTCGACGAGGACAAGAGACCCAGTACTTC; CDR3: CASSLTRRGQETQYF
D: .; V: TRBV5-6; size: .; J: TRBJ1-4; DNA: TGTGCCAGCAGCTTGGGACAGGATGAAAAACTGTTTTTT; CDR3: CASSLGQDEKLFF
D: .; V: TRBV7-7; size: .; J: TRBJ2-2; DNA: TGTGCCAGCAGCTTAGTCGGTATAAACACCGGGGAGCTGTTTTTT; CDR3: CASSLVGINTGELFF
D: .; V: TRBV11-3; size: .; J: TRBJ2-2; DNA: TGTGCCAGCAGCCCTGACATTTACACCGGGGAGCTGTTTTTT; CDR3: CASSPDIYTGELFF
D: TRBD2; V: TRBV9; size: once; J: TRBJ2-3; DNA: TGTGCCAGCAGCCGAAGACTAGCGGGAGAGGATACGCAGTATTTT; CDR3: CASSRRLAGEDTQYF
D: TRBD2; V: TRBV15; size: .; J: TRBJ2-3; DNA: TGTGCCACCAGCAGAGATGGGAGGGCCCCTAGCACAGATACGCAGTATTTT; CDR3: CATSRDGRAPSTDTQYF
D: TRBD1; V: TRBV4-1; size: .; J: TRBJ2-2; DNA: TGCGCCAGCCAGGGGGCTAACGGGGAGCTGTTTTTT; CDR3: CASQGANGELFF
D: .; V: TRBV7-9; size: .; J: TRBJ1-5; DNA: TGTTCCAGCAGCTTAGTCTCGGGGGGCGGCAATCAGCCCCAGCATTTT; CDR3: CSSSLVSGGGNQPQHF
D: TRBD1; V: TRBV11-2; size: .; J: TRBJ2-7; DNA: TGTGCCAGCAGCCAAGGGGGCCGGACGGAGTACGAGCAGTACTTC; CDR3: CASSQGGRTEYEQYF
D: TRBD1; V: TRBV6-5; size: .; J: TRBJ1-1; DNA: TGTGCCAGCTCACAGGGGCAGTACACTGAAGCTTTCTTT; CDR3: CASSQGQYTEAFF
D: TRBD2; V: TRBV10-2; size: once; J: TRBJ2-7; DNA: TGCGCCACCAGATCGGGGGGGGCCGGTAACGAGCAGTACTTC; CDR3: CATRSGGAGNEQYF
D: TRBD2; V: TRBV27; size: .; J: TRBJ2-1; DNA: TGTGCCAGCAGTTTAGGGGGGACTAACTACAATGAGCAGTTCTTC; CDR3: CASSLGGTNYNEQFF
D: TRBD2; V: TRBV5-1; size: .; J: TRBJ2-3; DNA: TGCGCCAGCAGCTCGCTCGGGGGGCTAGCGGGAGGTTCAGATACGCAGTATTTT; CDR3: CASSSLGGLAGGSDTQYF
D: TRBD2; V: TRBV30; size: .; J: TRBJ2-7; DNA: TGTGCCTGGAGTTTCCGACTAGCACCCGGGGAGCAGTACTTC; CDR3: CAWSFRLAPGEQYF
D: TRBD1; V: TRBV27; size: .; J: TRBJ1-4; DNA: TGTGCCAGCAGTGCTACAGGGGAAAGGCAAGAAAAACTGTTTTTT; CDR3: CASSATGERQEKLFF
D: .; V: TRBV10-1; size: .; J: TRBJ1-3; DNA: TGCGCCAGCAGTGATGATCGGCTAGCCCCGACTGGAAACACCATATATTTT; CDR3: CASSDDRLAPTGNTIYF
D: .; V: TRBV7-9; size: .; J: TRBJ2-6; DNA: TGTGCCAGCAGCGTGAGTCCCTCTGGGGCCAACGTCCTGACTTTC; CDR3: CASSVSPSGANVLTF
D: .; V: TRBV28; size: .; J: TRBJ2-7; DNA: TGTGCCAGCAGATCGACTCAAACCTACGAGCAGTACTTC; CDR3: CASRSTQTYEQYF
D: TRBD2; V: TRBV19; size: .; J: TRBJ2-1; DNA: TGTGCCAGTAGTATAGAGGTAGCGGGAGCAGGTGAGCAGTTCTTC; CDR3: CASSIEVAGAGEQFF
D: TRBD1; V: TRBV6-5; size: once; J: TRBJ2-7; DNA: TGTGCCAGCAGTTACTGGACAGGAGAGCAGTACTTC; CDR3: CASSYWTGEQYF
D: TRBD1; V: TRBV10-2; size: once; J: TRBJ1-5; DNA: TGCGCCAGCATGGAGGACAGGGCCTACGGTCAGCCCCAGCATTTT; CDR3: CASMEDRAYGQPQHF
D: TRBD2; V: TRBV29-1; size: .; J: TRBJ2-5; DNA: TGCAGCGTTCGACTAGCACTCCAAGAGACCCAGTACTTC; CDR3: CSVRLALQETQYF
D: TRBD2; V: TRBV5-4; size: .; J: TRBJ2-1; DNA: TGTGCCAGCAGCCCTTCCCTGGGACTAGCGGCAAACAATGAGCAGTTCTTC; CDR3: CASSPSLGLAANNEQFF
D: TRBD1; V: TRBV11-3; size: .; J: TRBJ2-1; DNA: TGTGCCAGCAGCTTGGGACAGGGGGTCGGGGAGCAGTTCTTC; CDR3: CASSLGQGVGEQFF
D: TRBD1; V: TRBV4-2; size: .; J: TRBJ2-1; DNA: TGTGCCAGCAGCCCCCCGGGACAGGGGATACAAGAGCAGTTCTTC; CDR3: CASSPPGQGIQEQFF
D: .; V: TRBV18; size: .; J: TRBJ2-7; DNA: TGTGCCAGCTCACCACGACAGGCAGGGGTTCACTACGAGCAGTACTTC; CDR3: CASSPRQAGVHYEQYF
D: .; V: TRBV28; size: .; J: TRBJ2-3; DNA: TGTGCCAGCAGTTTGGACGGCCGGGGAGATACGCAGTATTTT; CDR3: CASSLDGRGDTQYF